A selection of T cell receptor beta chains follows, all from one sample in a study of cytotoxic CD8 clonotypes in ibrutinib-treated CLL. The method was immunoSEQ multiplex PCR; TCRdb's version includes in-frame clones alone and lacks a portion of them. Altogether some 310,000 clones are present, almost 80% being singletons, with the ten largest covering approximately 7%. The material sequenced was PBMCs, taken before ibrutinib treatment. The receptors come from a human donor with chronic lymphocytic leukemia. The conserved cysteine and the conserved F or W are not part of the CDR3 here. D genes are given only for firm matches.

CDR3aa: ASSSLRGYGYT
v_gene: TRBV28
d_gene: .

CDR3aa: ASSLNDRGGELF
v_gene: TRBV7-9
d_gene: TRBD1

CDR3aa: ASSLDGRAGTGELF
v_gene: TRBV7-2
d_gene: TRBD2

CDR3aa: ASSLGLAGTKTQY
v_gene: TRBV27
d_gene: TRBD2

CDR3aa: ASSDRGGTEAF
v_gene: TRBV6-4
d_gene: .

CDR3aa: AWSLGDQFFYEQY
v_gene: TRBV30
d_gene: .

CDR3aa: ASQHRTGLWDEQF
v_gene: TRBV2
d_gene: TRBD1

CDR3aa: AIRPGQDIYEQY
v_gene: TRBV10-3
d_gene: TRBD1

CDR3aa: ASSQTRENTGELF
v_gene: TRBV7-2
d_gene: .

CDR3aa: AWSVPEGGWNTEAF
v_gene: TRBV30
d_gene: .

CDR3aa: ASSVQGRTHTGELF
v_gene: TRBV9
d_gene: .

CDR3aa: ASSQDDSGETQY
v_gene: TRBV4-2
d_gene: .

CDR3aa: ASSEDRGPPYGYT
v_gene: TRBV9
d_gene: TRBD1

CDR3aa: ASTKSGLLLDYGYT
v_gene: TRBV9
d_gene: .

CDR3aa: ASSPELQGAQY
v_gene: TRBV18
d_gene: .

CDR3aa: ASIPGTGSYNEQF
v_gene: TRBV12-5
d_gene: TRBD1

CDR3aa: ATSRVSRGHYEQY
v_gene: TRBV15
d_gene: .

CDR3aa: ASSRRSSTNTEAF
v_gene: TRBV7-2
d_gene: .

CDR3aa: ASTGPGNTIY
v_gene: TRBV27
d_gene: .

CDR3aa: ASSLVSGSEQY
v_gene: TRBV5-1
d_gene: .

CDR3aa: ASSFGTQEGNTEAF
v_gene: TRBV7-6
d_gene: .

CDR3aa: ASSARTGSGNTIY
v_gene: TRBV7-9
d_gene: .

CDR3aa: ASTQFGGDYQPQH
v_gene: TRBV19
d_gene: .

CDR3aa: ASSLYRDMLEPEAF
v_gene: TRBV7-8
d_gene: .

CDR3aa: ASRKTGLGRQETQY
v_gene: TRBV25-1
d_gene: TRBD1

CDR3aa: ASSLSRGAGELF
v_gene: TRBV7-8
d_gene: TRBD2

CDR3aa: ASRTSGGPEQY
v_gene: TRBV6-4
d_gene: TRBD2

CDR3aa: ASSPRTSRGEQY
v_gene: TRBV2
d_gene: TRBD2

CDR3aa: ASSLIWTGTNEKLF
v_gene: TRBV27
d_gene: TRBD1

CDR3aa: ASRDGTSNYGYT
v_gene: TRBV6-6
d_gene: .

CDR3aa: ASSEFYEQY
v_gene: TRBV6-5
d_gene: .

CDR3aa: ASRWDRGFAEAF
v_gene: TRBV19
d_gene: TRBD1

CDR3aa: ASSLVGLTTNEKLF
v_gene: TRBV5-6
d_gene: .

CDR3aa: ASSLDLTGMTGELF
v_gene: TRBV7-7
d_gene: TRBD1

CDR3aa: ASSSRTGFWEKLF
v_gene: TRBV11-2
d_gene: .

CDR3aa: ASSADLGQRNNEQF
v_gene: TRBV9
d_gene: TRBD1

CDR3aa: AWSGGLRLDF
v_gene: TRBV30
d_gene: .

CDR3aa: ASSLGAGALSYEQY
v_gene: TRBV7-8
d_gene: .

CDR3aa: ASSLVGQGGNTEAF
v_gene: TRBV11-2
d_gene: .

CDR3aa: ASSPLGQANTGELF
v_gene: TRBV18
d_gene: TRBD1

CDR3aa: ASSAGVEQY
v_gene: TRBV6-8
d_gene: TRBD2

CDR3aa: ASSGRDSNQPQH
v_gene: TRBV25-1
d_gene: .

CDR3aa: ASSQGSRHYEQY
v_gene: TRBV4-3
d_gene: .

CDR3aa: ASSWGLAGVSTGELF
v_gene: TRBV27
d_gene: TRBD2

CDR3aa: ASSTDNYYEQY
v_gene: TRBV7-2
d_gene: .

CDR3aa: ASSLNTGTSYNEQF
v_gene: TRBV28
d_gene: .

CDR3aa: ASSTRGTGELF
v_gene: TRBV9
d_gene: .